One and the same sample provided the 10 T cell receptor beta chains below, sequenced in a study of OX40 agonist ivuxolimab in advanced cancers. Produced via immunoSEQ multiplex PCR; TCRdb's table is partial and in-frame only. The data show 120,000 or so clones, with roughly 95% seen just once and approximately 0.15% held by the top ten. Sample: CD4+ or CD8+ T cells sorted from blood, taken in a trial of the OX40 agonist ivuxolimab. The source is an adult with an advanced solid tumor such as melanoma, head and neck, liver or kidney cancer.

This rearrangement joins TRBV6-6 to TRBJ2-1; TRBD1 matches at 8 bases. V lost 5 bases to trimming and J lost 7 bases; unmatched junction nucleotides: 7. The germline V gene has CDR1 MNHNY and CDR2 SVGAGI (reference sequence). This CDR3 has 14 amino acids. CDR3 sequence (DNA): TGTGCCAGCAGTCCCGGACAGGGAAGGAATGAGCAGTTCTTC. As protein: CASSPGQGRNEQFF.

This chain links TRBV7-7 with TRBJ2-5; 7 bases agree with TRBD2. The V gene's germline CDR1 is SSHAT and CDR2 FNYEAQ (reference sequence). The CDR3 totals 16 residues. The V and J ends lost 4 bases and 3 bases, in that order; junction bases with no gene match: 11. The CDR3 nucleotides read TGTGCCAGCAGCTCAAACACGGGACTAAGTGAAGAGACCCAGTACTTC. Its translation is CASSSNTGLSEETQYF.

The chain has TRBV7-2 and TRBJ2-3; D remains ambiguous. The V gene lost 2 bases and the J gene lost 0 bases, with 9 bases spanning the gap. The CDR3 is made up of 15 amino acids. Germline-derived CDR1 and CDR2 are SGHTA and FQGNSA. The CDR3 sequence: CASSLWAESTDTQYF. CDR3 DNA: TGTGCCAGCAGCTTATGGGCAGAAAGCACAGATACGCAGTATTTT.

This clone was found once. The CDR3 loop reads CASRRRSSGHEQYF. In nucleotides, the CDR3 is TGTGCCAGCAGAAGAAGGTCTAGCGGGCACGAGCAGTACTTC. The gene calls are TRBV28 and TRBJ2-7; 8 bases match TRBD2. Trimming at V came to 6 bases and at J to 5 bases, leaving 9 bases not matched to a gene. CDR1 and CDR2 from the germline V gene are MDHEN and SYDVKM. CDR3 size: 14 residues.

The chain has TRBV11-2 and TRBJ2-5; D might be TRBD1 (6 bases). The germline gives CDR1 SGHAT, CDR2 FQNNGV. Between the trimmed V and J ends, which lost 3 bases and 2 bases, there was a span of 7 bases. CDR3 length: 13 amino acids. CDR3 region: CASSFDRQETQYF. The CDR3 bases are TGTGCCAGCAGCTTTGACAGGCAAGAGACCCAGTACTTC.

The chain is built from TRBV7-2 and TRBJ1-2, with 10 bases matching TRBD1. The CDR3 extends over 15 amino acids. Germline CDR1 is SGHTA and CDR2 is FQGNSA. Trimming at V came to 5 bases and at J to 4 bases, leaving 7 bases not matched to a gene. CDR3 DNA: TGTGCCAGCAGCGCATGGGACAGGGGAAGCTATGGCTACACCTTC. It encodes CASSAWDRGSYGYTF.

This clone has a single count. V usage is TRBV4-3 and J usage is TRBJ1-2; 9 nucleotides align to TRBD1. Germline CDR1 and CDR2: LGHNA and YSLEER. Trimming removed 5 bases from V and 5 bases from J; junction bases left unmatched: 9. CDR3 size: 15 residues. CDR3 coding DNA: TGCGCCAGCAGCAGGCGGACCGGGACAGGGTATGGCTACACCTTC. Its protein product is CASSRRTGTGYGYTF.

This chain connects TRBV6-5 to TRBJ1-2; tentatively, D is TRBD1 (5 bases). Trimming stripped 6 bases from V and 7 bases from J, with 12 bases between. Germline V gives CDR1 MNHEY, CDR2 SVGAGI. CDR3 length: 12 residues. CDR3 nucleotides: TGTGCCAGCAGATACCGGGACTCTGGCTACACCTTC. Translated: CASRYRDSGYTF.

The chain joins TRBV5-6 to TRBJ1-2, with unresolved D. Germline V CDR1 and CDR2: SGHDT, YYEEEE. The V end lost 1 base, the J end lost 3 bases, and 22 bases lay between the germline ends. The CDR3 spans 18 residues. Written as DNA, the CDR3 is TGTGCCAGCAGCTTGTCTTGGTCTGACCTCCTAGGTGACTATGGCTACACCTTC. Its protein is CASSLSWSDLLGDYGYTF.

The chain couples TRBV5-1 to TRBJ1-1, with TRBD1 matching 8 bases. CDR1 is SGHRS and CDR2 is YFSETQ in the germline V gene. The CDR3 covers 14 residues. J gave up 3 bases and V 2 bases, and 3 bases lay outside the gene matches. DNA of the CDR3: TGCGCCAGCAGCTTAGACAGGGGAGACACTGAAGCTTTCTTT. Encoded protein: CASSLDRGDTEAFF.